This TCR beta chain emerged from a study of blood T cell repertoires in COVID-19. Study-wide context: From the United States, Italy and Spain came samples of acute and convalescent COVID-19.

As originally analysed: From reference gene primer amplification, estimates of nucleated cell counts were derived. Libraries were prepared by immunoSEQ multiplex PCR; TCRdb keeps only in-frame clonotypes and omits some of them. V, J and clone size are taken as reported in that table, and D and trimming were inferred from the DNA itself. Here the sample spans 310,000 or so clones, 83% being singletons. This clone was seen just once. The sample comprised peripheral blood. The receptor was isolated from a woman aged 50 to 60 with acute or convalescent COVID-19.

CDR3 region: CASSAPGTGGKKLFF. CDR3 DNA sequence: TGTGCCAGCAGCGCCCCCGGGACAGGGGGCAAAAAACTGTTTTTT. The V call is TRBV9, the J call TRBJ1-4, with 12 bases lining up with TRBD1. Germline CDR1 SGDLS, CDR2 YYNGEE. V dropped 3 bases and J dropped 9; count of bases not matched to a gene: 6. There are 15 residues in the CDR3.